This T cell receptor beta chain came from a study of CD8 T cells in ankylosing spondylitis. TCRdb re-analysed the 5' RACE reads in MiXCR, keeping a single row per CDR3 protein. The data hold 200,000 to 300,000 distinct CDR3 sequences, with approximately 9% observed a single time. Turning to this clonotype: The antigen is not known.

General study results and limits: Previously reported in reactive arthritis synovial fluid and blood were some of the motif variants. Those disease-linked clones were CD8+; they were also relatively rare in peripheral blood. Reportedly, significant enrichment of disease-linked clones occurred in matched ankylosing spondylitis synovial fluid. Several highly homologous variants made up a TCR beta motif, and this motif appeared characteristic of ankylosing spondylitis blood.

The sequence came from a male donor with ankylosing spondylitis or in good health (not recorded which). The sequenced sample was blood, either unsorted or a sorted T cell fraction (not recorded which).

In DNA form, the CDR3 reads TGCGCCAGCAGCTCACTTATCCGGGACATAGGTCACGAGCAGTACTTC. Translation: CASSSLIRDIGHEQYF. V usage is TRBV5-1 and J usage is TRBJ2-7, with D possibly TRBD1 on 6 matching bases. CDR3 size: 16 residues. Germline V lookup: CDR1 SGHRS, CDR2 YFSETQ. Trimming pared 3 bases from V and 5 bases from J, leaving 21 bases between.